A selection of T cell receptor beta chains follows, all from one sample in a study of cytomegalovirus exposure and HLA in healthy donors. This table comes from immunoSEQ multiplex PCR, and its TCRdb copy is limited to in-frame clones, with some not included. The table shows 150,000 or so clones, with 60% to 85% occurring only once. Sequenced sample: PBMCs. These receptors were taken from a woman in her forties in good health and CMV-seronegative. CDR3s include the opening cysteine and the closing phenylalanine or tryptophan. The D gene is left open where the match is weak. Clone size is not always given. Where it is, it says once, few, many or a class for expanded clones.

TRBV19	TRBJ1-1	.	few	TGTGCCAGTTCTGCCGATCAGGGGACTGAAGCTTTCTTT	CASSADQGTEAFF
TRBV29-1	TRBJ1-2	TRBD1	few	TGCAGCGTTGACAGGGGGCGAACGGATGGCTACACCTTC	CSVDRGRTDGYTF
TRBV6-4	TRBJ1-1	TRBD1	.	TGTGCCAGCAGCGTGGGGACAGGGGGGACGTACACTGAAGCTTTCTTT	CASSVGTGGTYTEAFF
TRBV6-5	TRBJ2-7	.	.	TGTGCCAGCAGTTCCCCCGGGGACTACGAGCAGTACTTC	CASSSPGDYEQYF
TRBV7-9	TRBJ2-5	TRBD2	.	TGTGCCAGCAGCTCCTTAGAGGGACTAGCGGGGTCTGAGACCCAGTACTTC	CASSSLEGLAGSETQYF
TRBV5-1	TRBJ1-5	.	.	TGCGCCAGCAGCCAAGGACAGTTAGCGGGTCAGCCCCAGCATTTT	CASSQGQLAGQPQHF
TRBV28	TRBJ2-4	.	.	TGTGCCAGCAGCCGATGGGTAGCAGGGAACATTCAGTACTTC	CASSRWVAGNIQYF
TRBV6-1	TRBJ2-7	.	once	TGTGCCAGCAGTACCATACCCGGGGGGCTCGAGCAGTACTTC	CASSTIPGGLEQYF
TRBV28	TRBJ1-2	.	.	TGTGCCAGCAGTGTCAGAAACTATGGCTACACCTTC	CASSVRNYGYTF
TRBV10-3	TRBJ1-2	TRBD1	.	TGTGCCATCACCCGGGACAGGGTAGAGGGCTACACCTTC	CAITRDRVEGYTF
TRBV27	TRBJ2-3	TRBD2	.	TGTGCCAGCAGTTTGCTAGCGGGAGTAATGGGTACAGATACGCAGTATTTT	CASSLLAGVMGTDTQYF
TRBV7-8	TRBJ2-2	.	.	TGTGCCAGCAGCTTCGCGCTAAACACCGGGGAGCTGTTTTTT	CASSFALNTGELFF
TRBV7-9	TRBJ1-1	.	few	TGTGCCAGCAGCCCGATGGGGGGATCCACTGAAGCTTTCTTT	CASSPMGGSTEAFF
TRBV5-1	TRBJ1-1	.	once	TGCGCCAGCAGCTTCGCAACCCAGGGTGTTACTGAAGCTTTCTTT	CASSFATQGVTEAFF
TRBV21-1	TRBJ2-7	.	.	TGTGCCAGCAGCAAAGTTGGCGAATGGGACAGGAGATCCTACGAGCAGTACTTC	CASSKVGEWDRRSYEQYF
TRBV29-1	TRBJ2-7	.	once	TGCAGCGTTGCCGGCCCCGAGGTGTACTTC	CSVAGPEVYF
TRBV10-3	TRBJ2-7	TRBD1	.	TGTGCCATCAGTCTCCAGGGGGCCAACGAGCAGTACTTC	CAISLQGANEQYF
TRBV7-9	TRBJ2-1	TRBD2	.	TGTGCCAGCAGCTTAAGCGAACTAGCGGGGCCTAGCTCCTACAATGAGCAGTTCTTC	CASSLSELAGPSSYNEQFF
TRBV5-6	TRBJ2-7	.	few	TGTGCCAGCAGCTTTCCCGCACCTAGGAGCGAGCAGTACTTC	CASSFPAPRSEQYF
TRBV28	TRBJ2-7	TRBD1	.	TGTGCCACCGGACTCGGACAGGGGGACGAGCAGTACTTC	CATGLGQGDEQYF
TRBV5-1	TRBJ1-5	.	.	TGCGCCAGCAGCTTAGGGGGTACTAATCAGCCCCAGCATTTT	CASSLGGTNQPQHF
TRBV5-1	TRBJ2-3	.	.	TGCGCCAGCAGCTTGACAGCTAGCACAGATACGCAGTATTTT	CASSLTASTDTQYF
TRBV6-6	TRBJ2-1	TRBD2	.	TGTGCCAGCAGGGGACTAGCGGGATATCTTGAGCAGTTCTTC	CASRGLAGYLEQFF
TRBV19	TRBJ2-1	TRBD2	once	TGTGCCAGTAGTATACGGACTAGCGGGAGCAACAATGAGCAGTTCTTC	CASSIRTSGSNNEQFF
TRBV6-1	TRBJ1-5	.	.	TGTGCCAGCCGCAGGCGGGGGGGAGTCCAGCCCCAGCATTTT	CASRRRGGVQPQHF
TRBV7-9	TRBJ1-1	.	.	TGTGCCAGCAGCTTAATGCAGGGATCGAACACTGAAGCTTTCTTT	CASSLMQGSNTEAFF
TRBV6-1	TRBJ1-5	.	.	TGTGCCACCTGGACAGTGAATCAGCCCCAGCATTTT	CATWTVNQPQHF
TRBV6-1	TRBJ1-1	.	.	TGTGCCAGCAGTGAATTAGGGGGGGTCGCGCCTGAAGCTTTCTTT	CASSELGGVAPEAFF
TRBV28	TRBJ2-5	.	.	TGTGCCAGCGGTATTGTTAGTGATATGTCGGAGACCCAGTACTTC	CASGIVSDMSETQYF
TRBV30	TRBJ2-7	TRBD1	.	TGTGCCTGGAGCTACGACAGGGGGATGTACGAGCAGTACTTC	CAWSYDRGMYEQYF
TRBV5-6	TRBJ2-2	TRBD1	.	TGTGCCAGCAGCACCGGGACAGGGGGCATGGCCGGGGAGCTGTTTTTT	CASSTGTGGMAGELFF
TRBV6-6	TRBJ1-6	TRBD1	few	TGTGCCAGCAGTTCCAATACAGGGGCAAATTCACCCCTCCACTTT	CASSSNTGANSPLHF
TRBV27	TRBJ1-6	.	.	TGTGCCAGCAGTTTGAGGAGGGAGAGTTCACCCCTCCACTTT	CASSLRRESSPLHF
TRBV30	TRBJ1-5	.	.	TGTGCCTGGAGTTCCGGGAGCCGTGTTAGCAATCAGCCCCAGCATTTT	CAWSSGSRVSNQPQHF
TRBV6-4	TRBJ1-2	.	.	TGTGCCAGCAGCGCCGGGGAAGAGGGCTATGGCTACACCTTC	CASSAGEEGYGYTF
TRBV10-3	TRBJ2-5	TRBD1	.	TGTGCCACCCGGGACAGGGTTGAGACCCAGTACTTC	CATRDRVETQYF
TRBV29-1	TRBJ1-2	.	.	TGCGGGGCCAATGGGGTAAACTATGGCTACACCTTC	CGANGVNYGYTF
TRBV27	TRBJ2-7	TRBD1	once	TGTGCCAGCAGTATAACAGGGGGTCCTTTATACGAGCAGTACTTC	CASSITGGPLYEQYF
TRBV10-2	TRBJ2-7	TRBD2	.	TGCGCCAGCAGTGACTTACTAGCGGGGCTTTTCCACGAGCAGTACTTC	CASSDLLAGLFHEQYF
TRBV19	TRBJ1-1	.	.	TGTGCCAGTAGTATAACCGGGGTCAACACTGAAGCTTTCTTT	CASSITGVNTEAFF
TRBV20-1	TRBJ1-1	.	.	TGCAGTGCTATCGGCACTGAAGCTTTCTTT	CSAIGTEAFF
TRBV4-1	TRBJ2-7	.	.	TGCGCCAGCAGCCAAGCCCTTGAGAACTACGAGCAGTACTTC	CASSQALENYEQYF
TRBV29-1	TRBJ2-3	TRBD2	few	TGCAGCGTTGAAGGCCCCGGCGGGGGGATTGCAGATACGCAGTATTTT	CSVEGPGGGIADTQYF
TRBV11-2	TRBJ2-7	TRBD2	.	TGTGCCAGCAGCTCGAGCGGGACTGGGCAGTACTTC	CASSSSGTGQYF
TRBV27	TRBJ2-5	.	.	TGTGCCAGCAGTTTGTCGACAGGCCTCCAAGAGACCCAGTACTTC	CASSLSTGLQETQYF
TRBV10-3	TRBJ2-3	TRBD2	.	TGTGCCATCAGTGAGCCGAGGACTAGTGAGACGCAGTATTTT	CAISEPRTSETQYF
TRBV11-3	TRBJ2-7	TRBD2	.	TGTGCCAGCAGCTTAGAGGCGGGACTAGTCTACGAGCAGTACTTC	CASSLEAGLVYEQYF
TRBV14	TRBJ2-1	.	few	TGTGCCAGCAGCCAAGAGGGGACTCCCGAGCAGTTCTTC	CASSQEGTPEQFF
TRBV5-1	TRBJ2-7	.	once	TGCGCCAGCAGCTTAGCCCCTTCAGGGGACCTCCGGTACGAGCAGTACTTC	CASSLAPSGDLRYEQYF
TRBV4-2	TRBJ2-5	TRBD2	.	TGTGCCAGCAGCCAAAACCTAGCGGGGTTACAAGAGACCCAGTACTTC	CASSQNLAGLQETQYF
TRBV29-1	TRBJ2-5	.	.	TGCAGCGTGGCCGGCCCCGGGGAGACCCAGTACTTC	CSVAGPGETQYF
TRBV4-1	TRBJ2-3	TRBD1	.	TGCGCCAGCAGCCAGGACAGGGAGGATACGCAGTATTTT	CASSQDREDTQYF
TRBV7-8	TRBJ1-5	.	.	TGTGCCAGCAGTCGGGACTCGTATAGCAATCAGCCCCAGCATTTT	CASSRDSYSNQPQHF
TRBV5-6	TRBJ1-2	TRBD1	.	TGTGCCAGCAGCTTGAGCCCAACCGGGACAGGGGATGATGGCTACACCTTC	CASSLSPTGTGDDGYTF